The present entry profiles one T cell receptor (beta chain) with its context. This clonotype was picked up a small number of times. The clone's antigen remains unknown. Qualities for individual bases were not recorded, and no much larger clone is one base off. These reads were obtained on an Illumina NovaSeq 6000. cDNA libraries for TCRalpha and TCRbeta were prepared by 5'RACE using constant-segment primers, with sample barcodes and unique molecular identifiers added. Trizol reagent was used to extract RNA from every sample. The libraries were amplified in two PCR steps, and the second step added a second sample barcode and Illumina TruSeq adapters. Libraries were sequenced on an Illumina NovaSeq with 2 x 150 bp paired-end reads. The source study handled its data this way. The reads were demultiplexed and collapsed into UMI-guided consensus sequences using migec v1.2.7. Using mixcr v2.1.11, UMI consensuses were aligned to TRA and TRB V and J templates and then assembled into clonotypes. A clonotype was counted as expanded or contracted only when both edgeR and NoisET called the clonotype significant, with the noise models trained on biological replicates. For edgeR calls, a false discovery rate-adjusted p below 0.01 and a log2 fold-change threshold of 1 were applied. As an exploratory analysis of dynamics, max-normalized trajectories of the 1000 most abundant clonotypes were examined by PCA with hierarchical clustering. The CD4 or CD8 phenotype of responding clones was assigned using the separately sequenced CD4+ and CD8+ repertoires. Using fastp trimming at Q25 and MiXCR clonotype assembly, TCRdb reanalyzed the public sequencing data and kept in-frame beta chains. Every CDR3 protein is listed once, alongside the most common genes and DNA of its rows. What appears here as the V and J calls and clone size reflects TCRdb's work, not the paper's. This sample has under 450,000 distinct CDR3 sequences in its table, and less than 25% of those were observed once. The top ten constitute roughly 13% of the sample.

Ficoll-Paque density gradient centrifugation was the method used to isolate PBMCs. Trimming costs V 0 bases and J 5 bases, and their ends lie 11 bases apart. Inclusive of the bounding cysteine and phenylalanine, the CDR3 is 15 residues long. Of the read, only the CDR3 DNA is kept; its 45 bases are in frame from base 1. This record comes from a study of T-cell memory formation after mild COVID-19 (TCRdb year 2021). Looking at the study overall: TCR sequence clusters from the two donors were found to be largely donor specific. T-cell clones expanding and contracting after mild COVID-19 in a couple of donors were tracked by longitudinal TCRalpha and TCRbeta repertoire sequencing. The cohort was made up of two young adult volunteers, one female and one male, who were previously healthy.

General findings and caveats noted by the study authors: Contracting CD4+ clones were located mainly in the CM and EM memory subsets, whereas CD8+ clones were found to be enriched in EMRA. Whether the second-wave clones peaking on day 37 were SARS-CoV-2 specific was not confirmed. From day 15 to 85, contracting clones showed balanced CD4/CD8 phenotypes, whereas a second wave of clones that expanded from day 15 to 37 leaned towards CD4+. Some responding clones were found in pre-infection memory, which suggests that pre-existing cross-reactive memory T cells took part in the SARS-CoV-2 response. Only two mild cases were covered by the study, and larger cohorts that include severe cases with pre-infection samples were considered necessary.

The receptor was derived from an adult woman who had mild COVID-19 (a few samples of this study predate the infection). The sample titles of this study are shuffled in the database, so cell type and time point are left out; the donor was told from shared clones. The sample taken for sequencing was PBMCs or a T cell subset sorted from them (not recorded which). The chain is made from TRBV23-1 and TRBJ2-4; the D gene cannot be resolved reliably. TRBV23-1 is recorded as an ORF, its role being uncertain. The nucleotide sequence is TGCGCCAGCAGTCAATCGAAAGGGTATGAAAACATTCAGTACTTC. Its product reads: CASSQSKGYENIQYF.